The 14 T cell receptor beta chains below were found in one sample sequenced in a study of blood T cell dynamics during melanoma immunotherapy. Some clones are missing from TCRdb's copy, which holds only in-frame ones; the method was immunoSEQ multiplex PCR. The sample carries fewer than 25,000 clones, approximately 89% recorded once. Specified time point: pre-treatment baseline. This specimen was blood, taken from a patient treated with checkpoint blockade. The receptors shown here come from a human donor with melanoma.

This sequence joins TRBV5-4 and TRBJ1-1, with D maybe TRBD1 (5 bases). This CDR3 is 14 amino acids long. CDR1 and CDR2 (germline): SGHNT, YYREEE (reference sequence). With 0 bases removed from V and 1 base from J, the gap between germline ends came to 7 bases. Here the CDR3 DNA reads TGTGCCAGCAGCTTGGATGGGGGGAACACTGAAGCTTTCTTT. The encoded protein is CASSLDGGNTEAFF.

CDR3 residues: CASSLGFTGTSNYEQYF. The CDR3 nucleotides are TGTGCCAGCAGCTTAGGGTTCACCGGGACTAGTAACTACGAGCAGTACTTC. The V gene is TRBV7-2, the J gene TRBJ2-7; 8 nucleotides agree with TRBD2. CDR1 and CDR2 (germline): SGHTA, FQGNSA. The CDR3 sequence is 17 residues long. J was trimmed by 3 bases and V by 1 base; bases with no gene match: 11. The entire variable domain, with the rest obtained from reference TRBV7-2 and TRBJ2-7, is as follows: GAGVSQSPSNKVTEKGKDVELRCDPISGHTALYWYRQSLGQGLEFLIYFQGNSAPDKSGLPSDRFSAERTGGSVSTLTIQRTQQEDSAVYLCASSLGFTGTSNYEQYFGPGTRLTVT.

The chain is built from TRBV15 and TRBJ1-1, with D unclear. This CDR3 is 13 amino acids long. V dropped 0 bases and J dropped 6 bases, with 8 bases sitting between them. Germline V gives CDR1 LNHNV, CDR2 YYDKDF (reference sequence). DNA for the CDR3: TGTGCCACCAGCAGAGATACGAGTTCTGAAGCTTTCTTT. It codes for CATSRDTSSEAFF.

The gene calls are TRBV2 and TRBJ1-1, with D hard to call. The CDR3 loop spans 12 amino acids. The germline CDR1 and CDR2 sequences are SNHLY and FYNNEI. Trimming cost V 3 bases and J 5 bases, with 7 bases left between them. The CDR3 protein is CASSDDYTEAFF. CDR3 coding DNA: TGTGCCAGCAGTGATGATTATACTGAAGCTTTCTTT.

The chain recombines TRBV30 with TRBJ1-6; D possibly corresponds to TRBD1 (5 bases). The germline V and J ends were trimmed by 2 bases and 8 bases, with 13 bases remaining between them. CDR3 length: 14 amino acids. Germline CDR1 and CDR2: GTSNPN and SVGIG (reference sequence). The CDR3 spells CAWSRGQLDSPLHF. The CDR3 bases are TGTGCCTGGAGTAGGGGTCAGTTAGATTCACCCCTCCACTTT. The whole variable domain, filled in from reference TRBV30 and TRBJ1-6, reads SQTIHQWPATLVQPVGSPLSLECTVEGTSNPNLYWYRQAAGRGLQLLFYSVGIGQISSEVPQNLSASRPQDRQFILSSKKLLLSDSGFYLCAWSRGQLDSPLHFGNGTRLTVT.

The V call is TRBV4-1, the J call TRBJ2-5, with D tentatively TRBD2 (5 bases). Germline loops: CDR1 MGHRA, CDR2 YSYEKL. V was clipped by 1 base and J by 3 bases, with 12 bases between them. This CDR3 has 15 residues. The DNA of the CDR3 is TGCGCCAGCAGCCAAGGTCCGGGATCCGAAGAGACCCAGTACTTC. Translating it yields CASSQGPGSEETQYF.

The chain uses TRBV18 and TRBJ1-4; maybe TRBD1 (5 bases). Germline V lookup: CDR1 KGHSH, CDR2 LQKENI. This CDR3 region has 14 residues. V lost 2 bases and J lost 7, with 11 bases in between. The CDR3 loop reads CASSPTDMSEKLFF. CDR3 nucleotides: TGTGCCAGCTCACCAACGGACATGTCTGAAAAACTGTTTTTT.

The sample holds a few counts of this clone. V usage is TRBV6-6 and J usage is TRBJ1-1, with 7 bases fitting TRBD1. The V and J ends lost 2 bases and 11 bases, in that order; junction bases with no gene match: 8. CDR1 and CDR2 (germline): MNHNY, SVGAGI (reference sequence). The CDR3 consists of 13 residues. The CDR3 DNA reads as TGTGCCAGCAGTTACGGCACAGGGGAAGGGGCTTTCTTT. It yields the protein CASSYGTGEGAFF.

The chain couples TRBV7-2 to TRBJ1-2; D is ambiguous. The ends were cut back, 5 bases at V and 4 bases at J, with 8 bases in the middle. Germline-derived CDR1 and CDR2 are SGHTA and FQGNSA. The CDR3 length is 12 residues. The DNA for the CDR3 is TGTGCCAGCAGCCCCCGCAGCTATGGCTACACCTTC. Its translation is CASSPRSYGYTF.

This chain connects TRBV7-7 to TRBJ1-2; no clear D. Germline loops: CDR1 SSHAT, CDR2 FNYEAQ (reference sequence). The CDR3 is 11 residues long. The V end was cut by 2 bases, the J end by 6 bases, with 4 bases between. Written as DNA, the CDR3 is TGTGCCAGCAGCTTATTCGATGGCTACACCTTC. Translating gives CASSLFDGYTF. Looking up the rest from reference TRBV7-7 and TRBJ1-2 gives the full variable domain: GAGVSQSPRYKVTKRGQDVTLRCDPISSHATLYWYQQALGQGPEFLTYFNYEAQPDKSGLPSDRFSAERPEGSISTLTIQRTEQRDSAMYRCASSLFDGYTFGSGTRLTVV.

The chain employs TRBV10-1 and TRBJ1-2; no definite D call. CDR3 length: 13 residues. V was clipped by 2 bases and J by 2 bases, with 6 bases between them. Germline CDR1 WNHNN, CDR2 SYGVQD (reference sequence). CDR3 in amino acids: CASSETGNYGYTF. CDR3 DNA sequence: TGCGCCAGCAGTGAGACCGGGAACTATGGCTACACCTTC.

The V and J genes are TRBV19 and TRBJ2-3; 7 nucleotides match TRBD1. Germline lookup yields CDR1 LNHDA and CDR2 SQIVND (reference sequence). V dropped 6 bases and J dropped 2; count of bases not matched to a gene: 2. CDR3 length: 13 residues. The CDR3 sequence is CASRGTATDTQYF. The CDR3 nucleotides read TGTGCCAGTAGAGGGACAGCCACAGATACGCAGTATTTT. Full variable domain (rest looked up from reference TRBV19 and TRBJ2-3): DGGITQSPKYLFRKEGQNVTLSCEQNLNHDAMYWYRQDPGQGLRLIYYSQIVNDFQKGDIAEGYSVSREKKESFPLTVTSAQKNPTAFYLCASRGTATDTQYFGPGTRLTVL.

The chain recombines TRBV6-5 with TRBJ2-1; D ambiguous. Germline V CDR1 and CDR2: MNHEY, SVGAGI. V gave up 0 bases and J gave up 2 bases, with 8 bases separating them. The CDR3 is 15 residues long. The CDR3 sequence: CASSYSGKPYNEQFF. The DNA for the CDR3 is TGTGCCAGCAGTTACTCGGGAAAACCCTACAATGAGCAGTTCTTC.

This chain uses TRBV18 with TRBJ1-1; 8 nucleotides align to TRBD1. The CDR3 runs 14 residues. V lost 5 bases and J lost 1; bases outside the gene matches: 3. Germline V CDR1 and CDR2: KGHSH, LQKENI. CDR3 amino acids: CASSTGTGNTEAFF. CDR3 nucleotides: TGTGCCAGCTCAACCGGGACAGGGAACACTGAAGCTTTCTTT.